These T cell receptor beta chains were read from a single sample in a study of sequential checkpoint blockade in melanoma. Only in-frame clones appear in the TCRdb table, and some are missing; sequencing was by immunoSEQ multiplex PCR. The sample has about 10,000 clones; 73% are singletons. This specimen was CD8+ T cells sorted from blood (inferred from file names), taken from a patient given nivolumab and ipilimumab in sequence. These TCRs come from a human donor with melanoma. Each CDR3 is given with its conserved first and last residue. Fields, in order: clone size, J gene, D gene, V gene, CDR3 DNA, CDR3 protein. The D gene is left open where the match is weak. Expanded clones get a size class; other rows say once, few or many, or leave the size out.

NA,TRBJ1-1,NA,TRBV7-8,TGTGCCAGCAGCTCCCAGAACACTGAAGCTTTCTTT,CASSSQNTEAFF
NA,TRBJ2-7,NA,TRBV5-6,TGTGCCAGCAGCTTATACAGGTCAACCTACGAGCAGTACTTC,CASSLYRSTYEQYF
NA,TRBJ2-5,NA,TRBV7-9,TGTGCCAGCAGCTTATCAGGGAGGCAAGAGACCCAGTACTTC,CASSLSGRQETQYF
NA,TRBJ1-5,NA,TRBV19,TGTGCCAGTAGTATAGGTCAGGGGTATAGCAATCAGCCCCAGCATTTT,CASSIGQGYSNQPQHF
few,TRBJ2-1,TRBD2,TRBV6-6,TGTGCCAGCCTCCTCGGGGGGGGCAACAATGAGCAGTTCTTC,CASLLGGGNNEQFF
few,TRBJ1-1,NA,TRBV9,TGTGCCAGCAGCGATGGAGGGGCCACTGAAGCTTTCTTT,CASSDGGATEAFF
once,TRBJ2-1,NA,TRBV2,TGTGCCAGCAGTGGGTGGGGCACCTTCTCCTACAATGAGCAGTTCTTC,CASSGWGTFSYNEQFF
NA,TRBJ2-7,TRBD1,TRBV5-5,TGTGCCAGCAGCTTAGACAGGGGCGCATCCTACGAGCAGTACTTC,CASSLDRGASYEQYF
NA,TRBJ2-1,NA,TRBV5-4,TGTGCCAGCAGCTTGCCCCCCATTGAGTTCTTC,CASSLPPIEFF
NA,TRBJ1-6,TRBD1,TRBV19,TGTGCCAGTAGCGTGGGGACAGGGCTAACCTATAATTCACCCCTCCACTTT,CASSVGTGLTYNSPLHF
few,TRBJ1-6,NA,TRBV21-1,TGTGCCAGCCCTCAGGCAGGGTCCAATTCACCCCTCCACTTT,CASPQAGSNSPLHF
NA,TRBJ2-4,NA,TRBV27,TGTGCCAGCAGTTTAGGTAGCGGTCGAGCCAAAAACATTCAGTACTTC,CASSLGSGRAKNIQYF
NA,TRBJ2-5,NA,TRBV4-3,TGCGCCAGCAGCCCTAGCCTCCAAGAGACCCAGTACTTC,CASSPSLQETQYF
NA,TRBJ2-7,NA,TRBV9,TGTGCCAGCAGCCTTAGCTCCTACGAGCAGTACTTC,CASSLSSYEQYF
few,TRBJ2-7,NA,TRBV7-9,TGTGCCAGCAGGAGAGAATCCTACGAGCAGTACTTC,CASRRESYEQYF
few,TRBJ2-5,TRBD2,TRBV10-2,TGCGCCAGCAGAGCAAGCGGGGCGGGCACTCAAGAGACCCAGTACTTC,CASRASGAGTQETQYF
NA,TRBJ2-7,NA,TRBV7-9,TGTGCCAGCAGCTTAGAAGCAGGGTGGGGCGAGCAGTACTTC,CASSLEAGWGEQYF
few,TRBJ2-7,NA,TRBV15,TGTGCCACCAGCAGAGATTTGGGGACAATCGAGCAGTACTTC,CATSRDLGTIEQYF
once,TRBJ2-1,TRBD1,TRBV18,TGTGCCAGCTCACCACGAAGGGACAGGTACAATGAGCAGTTCTTC,CASSPRRDRYNEQFF
NA,TRBJ1-1,NA,TRBV19,TGTGCCAGTAAAATCGGGGTCGGGGCTGAAGCTTTCTTT,CASKIGVGAEAFF
NA,TRBJ1-6,NA,TRBV11-2,TGTGCCAGCAGCCCCACAGGGAGTAATTCACCCCTCCACTTT,CASSPTGSNSPLHF
NA,TRBJ2-7,TRBD1,TRBV7-8,TGTGCCAGCAGCTTAGGGACAGGCCCCTACGAGCAGTACTTC,CASSLGTGPYEQYF
few,TRBJ2-6,NA,TRBV5-4,TGTGCCAGCAGCTTGGTTACCAGTGAGGCCAACGTCCTGACTTTC,CASSLVTSEANVLTF
NA,TRBJ1-2,NA,TRBV27,TGTGCCAGCAGTTTATCGACAGGTAGTTATGGCTACACCTTC,CASSLSTGSYGYTF
NA,TRBJ2-2,NA,TRBV19,TGTGCCAGTAGTATAGGAAGGGCAGGGTCCACCGGGGAGCTGTTTTTT,CASSIGRAGSTGELFF
NA,TRBJ2-7,TRBD2,TRBV6-4,TGTGCCAGCATTCCACGACTAGCGGGAGGTGGCTACGAGCAGTACTTC,CASIPRLAGGGYEQYF
NA,TRBJ2-7,NA,TRBV5-4,TGTGCCAGCAGCTTCGGTGGTAGCTCCTACGAGCAGTACTTC,CASSFGGSSYEQYF
few,TRBJ2-7,NA,TRBV7-9,TGTGCCAGCAGCGTGCCGGGACACAGCTCCTACGAGCAGTACTTC,CASSVPGHSSYEQYF